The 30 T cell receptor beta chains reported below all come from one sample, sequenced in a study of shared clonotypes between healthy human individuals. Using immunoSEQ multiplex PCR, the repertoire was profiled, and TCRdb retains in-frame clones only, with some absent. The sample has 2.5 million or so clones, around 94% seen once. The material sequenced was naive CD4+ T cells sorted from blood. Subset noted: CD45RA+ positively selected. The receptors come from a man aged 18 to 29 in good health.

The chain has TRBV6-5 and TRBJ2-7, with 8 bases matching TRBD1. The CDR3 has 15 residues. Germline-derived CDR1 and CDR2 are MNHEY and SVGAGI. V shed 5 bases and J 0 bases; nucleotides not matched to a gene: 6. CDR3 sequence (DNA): TGTGCCAGCAGTCCGGGGGACAGGAGCTCCTACGAGCAGTACTTC. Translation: CASSPGDRSSYEQYF.

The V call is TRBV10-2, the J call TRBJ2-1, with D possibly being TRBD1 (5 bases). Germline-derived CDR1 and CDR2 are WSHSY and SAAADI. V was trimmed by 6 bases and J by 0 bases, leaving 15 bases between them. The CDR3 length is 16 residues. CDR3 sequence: CASRLDSASSYNEQFF. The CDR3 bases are TGCGCCAGCAGGCTTGACAGTGCTAGCTCCTACAATGAGCAGTTCTTC.

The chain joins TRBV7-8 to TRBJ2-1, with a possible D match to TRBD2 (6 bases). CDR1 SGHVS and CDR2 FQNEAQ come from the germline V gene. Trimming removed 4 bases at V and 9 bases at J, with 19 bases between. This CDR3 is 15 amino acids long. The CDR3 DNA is TGTGCCAGCAGCTACCCCCTCGGGGGAGCGGGTGAGCAGTTCTTC. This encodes CASSYPLGGAGEQFF.

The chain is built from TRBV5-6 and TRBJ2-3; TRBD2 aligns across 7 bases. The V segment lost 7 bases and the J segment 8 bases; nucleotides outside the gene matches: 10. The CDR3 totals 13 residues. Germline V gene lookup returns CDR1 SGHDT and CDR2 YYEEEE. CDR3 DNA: TGTGCCAGCGGGAGGGAGCAAAGAAGTACGCAGTATTTT. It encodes CASGREQRSTQYF.

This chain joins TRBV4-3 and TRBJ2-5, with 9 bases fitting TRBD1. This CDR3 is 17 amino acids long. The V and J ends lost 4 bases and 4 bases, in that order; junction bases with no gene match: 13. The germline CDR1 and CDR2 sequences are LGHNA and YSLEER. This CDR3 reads CASSPGQGFPIGETQYF. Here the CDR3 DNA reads TGCGCCAGCAGCCCCGGACAGGGGTTCCCCATTGGAGAGACCCAGTACTTC.

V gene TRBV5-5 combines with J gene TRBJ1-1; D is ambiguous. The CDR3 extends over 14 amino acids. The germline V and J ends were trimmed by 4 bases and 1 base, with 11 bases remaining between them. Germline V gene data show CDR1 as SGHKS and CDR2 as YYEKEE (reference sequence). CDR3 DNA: TGTGCCAGCAGCCTCCGGGTTTCGAACACTGAAGCTTTCTTT. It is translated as CASSLRVSNTEAFF. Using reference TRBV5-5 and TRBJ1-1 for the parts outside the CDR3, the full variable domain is DAGVTQSPTHLIKTRGQQVTLRCSPISGHKSVSWYQQVLGQGPQFIFQYYEKEERGRGNFPDRFSARQFPNYSSELNVNALLLGDSALYLCASSLRVSNTEAFFGQGTRLTVV.

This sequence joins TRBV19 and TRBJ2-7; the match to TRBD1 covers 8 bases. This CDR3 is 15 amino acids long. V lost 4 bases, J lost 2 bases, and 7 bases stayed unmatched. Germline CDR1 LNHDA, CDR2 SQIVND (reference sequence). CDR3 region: CASSTPLQGAYEQYF. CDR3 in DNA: TGTGCCAGTAGTACGCCATTACAGGGGGCCTACGAGCAGTACTTC.

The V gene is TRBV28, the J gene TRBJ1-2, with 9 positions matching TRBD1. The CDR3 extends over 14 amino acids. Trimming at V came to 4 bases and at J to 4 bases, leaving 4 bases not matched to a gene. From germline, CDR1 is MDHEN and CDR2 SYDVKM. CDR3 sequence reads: CASSSTGGFYGYTF. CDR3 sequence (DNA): TGTGCCAGCAGTTCGACAGGGGGTTTCTATGGCTACACCTTC.

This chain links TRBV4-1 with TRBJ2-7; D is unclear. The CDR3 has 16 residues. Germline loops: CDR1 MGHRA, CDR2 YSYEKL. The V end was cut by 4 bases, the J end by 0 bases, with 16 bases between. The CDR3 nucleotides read TGCGCCAGCAGCCCCCGGTCCCAGAAGAGCTCCTACGAGCAGTACTTC. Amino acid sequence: CASSPRSQKSSYEQYF.

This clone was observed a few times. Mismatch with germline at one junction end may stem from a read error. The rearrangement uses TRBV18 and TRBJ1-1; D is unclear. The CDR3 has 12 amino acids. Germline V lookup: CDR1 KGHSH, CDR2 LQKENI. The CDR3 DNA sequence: TGTGCCAGCTCACCACTGAACGCTGAAGCTTTCTTT. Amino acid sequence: CASSPLNAEAFF.

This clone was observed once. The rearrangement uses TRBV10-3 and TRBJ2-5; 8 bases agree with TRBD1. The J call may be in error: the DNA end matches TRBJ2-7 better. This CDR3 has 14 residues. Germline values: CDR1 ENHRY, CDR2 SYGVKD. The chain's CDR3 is CAISGGQGSYEQYF. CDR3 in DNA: TGTGCCATCAGTGGTGGACAGGGCTCCTACGAGCAGTACTTC.

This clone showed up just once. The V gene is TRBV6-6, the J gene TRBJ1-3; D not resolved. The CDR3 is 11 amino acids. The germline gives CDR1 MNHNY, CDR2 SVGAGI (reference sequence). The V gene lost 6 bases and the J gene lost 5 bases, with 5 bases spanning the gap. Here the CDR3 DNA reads TGTGCCAGCAGCTCAAGAAACACCATATATTTT. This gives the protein CASSSRNTIYF.

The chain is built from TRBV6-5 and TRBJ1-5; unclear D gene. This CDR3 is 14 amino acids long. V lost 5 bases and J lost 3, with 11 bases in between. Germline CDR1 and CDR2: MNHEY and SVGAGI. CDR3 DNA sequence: TGTGCCAGCAGTCCCGGGTCCGACAATCAGCCCCAGCATTTT. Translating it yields CASSPGSDNQPQHF.

The CDR3 protein is CAWSGGQGGASNQPQHF. The CDR3 DNA follows: TGTGCCTGGAGTGGTGGTCAGGGGGGTGCTAGCAATCAGCCCCAGCATTTT. The V gene is TRBV30, the J gene TRBJ1-5, with 7 bases that match TRBD1. Trimming removed 1 base from V and 0 bases from J; junction bases left unmatched: 9. The CDR3 is 17 residues long. Germline V gene lookup returns CDR1 GTSNPN and CDR2 SVGIG (reference sequence). The variable domain in full, completed from reference TRBV30 and TRBJ1-5, reads SQTIHQWPATLVQPVGSPLSLECTVEGTSNPNLYWYRQAAGRGLQLLFYSVGIGQISSEVPQNLSASRPQDRQFILSSKKLLLSDSGFYLCAWSGGQGGASNQPQHFGDGTRLSIL.

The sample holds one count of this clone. Written as DNA, the CDR3 is TGTGCCAGCACCCCAGTACGGAACACTGAAGCTTTCTTT. Translated: CASTPVRNTEAFF. The gene calls are TRBV28 and TRBJ1-1; no clear D gene. Per germline, CDR1 MDHEN and CDR2 SYDVKM. This CDR3 contains 13 residues. Trimming cost V 7 bases and J 1 base, with 10 bases left between them.

The CDR3 region has the DNA TGTGCCAGCAGTCCGACAGGGTTTTCTGGAAACACCATATATTTT. As protein: CASSPTGFSGNTIYF. The chain recombines TRBV6-6 with TRBJ1-3, with 7 positions matching TRBD1. Germline assignment: CDR1 MNHNY and CDR2 SVGAGI (reference sequence). The V and J ends lost 5 bases and 1 base, in that order; junction bases with no gene match: 5. The CDR3 length is 15 residues.

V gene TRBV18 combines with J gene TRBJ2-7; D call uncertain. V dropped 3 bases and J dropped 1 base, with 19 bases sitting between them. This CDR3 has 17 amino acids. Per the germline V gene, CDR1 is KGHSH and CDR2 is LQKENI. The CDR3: CASSPSDKGGESYEQYF. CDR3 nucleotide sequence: TGTGCCAGCTCACCCTCGGATAAGGGCGGTGAGTCCTACGAGCAGTACTTC.

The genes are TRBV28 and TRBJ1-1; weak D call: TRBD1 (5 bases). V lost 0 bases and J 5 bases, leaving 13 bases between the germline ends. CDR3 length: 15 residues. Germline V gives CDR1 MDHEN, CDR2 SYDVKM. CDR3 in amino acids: CASSLWLGEGTEAFF. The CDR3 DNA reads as TGTGCCAGCAGTTTATGGTTAGGGGAAGGAACTGAAGCTTTCTTT.

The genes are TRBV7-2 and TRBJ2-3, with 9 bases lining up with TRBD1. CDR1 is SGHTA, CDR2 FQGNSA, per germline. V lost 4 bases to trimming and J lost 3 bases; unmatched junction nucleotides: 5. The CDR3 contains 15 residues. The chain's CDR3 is CASSYGQGKTDTQYF. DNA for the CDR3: TGTGCCAGCAGCTACGGACAGGGGAAGACAGATACGCAGTATTTT.

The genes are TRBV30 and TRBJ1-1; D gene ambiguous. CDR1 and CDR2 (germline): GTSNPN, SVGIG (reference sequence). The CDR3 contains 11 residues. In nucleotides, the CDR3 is TGTGCTTTAAATGGGAACACTGAAGCTTTCTTT. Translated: CALNGNTEAFF. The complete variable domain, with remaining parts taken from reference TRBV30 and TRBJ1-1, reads SQTIHQWPATLVQPVGSPLSLECTVEGTSNPNLYWYRQAAGRGLQLLFYSVGIGQISSEVPQNLSASRPQDRQFILSSKKLLLSDSGFYLCALNGNTEAFFGQGTRLTVV.

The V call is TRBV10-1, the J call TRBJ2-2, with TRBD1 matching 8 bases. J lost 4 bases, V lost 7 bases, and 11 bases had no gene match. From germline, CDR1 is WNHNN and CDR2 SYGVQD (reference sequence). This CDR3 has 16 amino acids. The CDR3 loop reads CASTNRGAASTGELFF. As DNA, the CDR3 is TGCGCCAGCACGAACAGGGGGGCGGCGAGCACCGGGGAGCTGTTTTTT.

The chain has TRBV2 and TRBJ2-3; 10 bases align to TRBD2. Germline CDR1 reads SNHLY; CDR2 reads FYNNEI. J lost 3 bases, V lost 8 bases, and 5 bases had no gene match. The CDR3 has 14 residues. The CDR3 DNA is TGTGCCAGCCTTTCTAGCGGGGGTACAGATACGCAGTATTTT. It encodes CASLSSGGTDTQYF.

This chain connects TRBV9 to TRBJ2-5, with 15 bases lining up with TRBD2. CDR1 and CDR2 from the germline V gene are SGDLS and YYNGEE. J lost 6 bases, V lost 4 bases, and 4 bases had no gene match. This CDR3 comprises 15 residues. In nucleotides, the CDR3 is TGTGCCAGCAGCTCGGGGACTAGCGGGGGGAAGACCCAGTACTTC. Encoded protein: CASSSGTSGGKTQYF.

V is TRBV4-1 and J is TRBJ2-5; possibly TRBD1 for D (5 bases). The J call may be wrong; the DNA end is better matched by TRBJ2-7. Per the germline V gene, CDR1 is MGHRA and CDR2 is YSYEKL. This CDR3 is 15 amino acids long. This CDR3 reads CASSQESRVIYEQYF. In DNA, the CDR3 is TGCGCCAGCAGCCAAGAATCCAGGGTGATCTACGAGCAGTACTTC.

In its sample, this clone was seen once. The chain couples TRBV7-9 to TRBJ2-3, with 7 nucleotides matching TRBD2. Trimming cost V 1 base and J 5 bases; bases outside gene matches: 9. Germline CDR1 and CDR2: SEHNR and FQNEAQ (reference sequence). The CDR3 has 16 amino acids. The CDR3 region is CASSLGGSGLGDTQYF. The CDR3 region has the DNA TGTGCCAGCAGCTTAGGGGGTAGCGGGCTCGGAGATACGCAGTATTTT.

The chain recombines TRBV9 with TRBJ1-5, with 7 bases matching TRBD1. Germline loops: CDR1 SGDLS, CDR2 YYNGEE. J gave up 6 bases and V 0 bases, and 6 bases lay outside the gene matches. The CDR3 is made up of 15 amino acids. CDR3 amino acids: CASSVGQGGSQPQHF. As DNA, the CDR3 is TGTGCCAGCAGCGTAGGTCAGGGGGGGAGTCAGCCCCAGCATTTT. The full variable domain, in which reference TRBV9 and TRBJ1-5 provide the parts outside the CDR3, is DSGVTQTPKHLITATGQRVTLRCSPRSGDLSVYWYQQSLDQGLQFLIQYYNGEERAKGNILERFSAQQFPDLHSELNLSSLELGDSALYFCASSVGQGGSQPQHFGDGTRLSIL.

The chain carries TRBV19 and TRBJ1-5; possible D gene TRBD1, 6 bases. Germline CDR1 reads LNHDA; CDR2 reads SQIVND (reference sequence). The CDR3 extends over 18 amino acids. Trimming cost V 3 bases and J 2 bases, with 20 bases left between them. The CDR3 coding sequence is TGTGCCAGTAGTATTACCCCCGGGCGGGCAGGGGGCAATCAGCCCCAGCATTTT. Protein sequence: CASSITPGRAGGNQPQHF.

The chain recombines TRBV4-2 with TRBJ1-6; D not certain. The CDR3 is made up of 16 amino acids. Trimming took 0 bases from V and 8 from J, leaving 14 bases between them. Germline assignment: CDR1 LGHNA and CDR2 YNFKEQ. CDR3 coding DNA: TGTGCCAGCAGCCAAGATCCTGGGTCAGATTATTCACCCCTCCACTTT. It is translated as CASSQDPGSDYSPLHF.

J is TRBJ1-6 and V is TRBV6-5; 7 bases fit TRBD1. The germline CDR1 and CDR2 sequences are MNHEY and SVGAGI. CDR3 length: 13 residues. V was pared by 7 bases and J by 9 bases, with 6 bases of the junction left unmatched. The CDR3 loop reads CASTTGVLSPLHF. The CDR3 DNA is TGTGCCAGCACCACAGGGGTACTTTCACCCCTCCACTTT.

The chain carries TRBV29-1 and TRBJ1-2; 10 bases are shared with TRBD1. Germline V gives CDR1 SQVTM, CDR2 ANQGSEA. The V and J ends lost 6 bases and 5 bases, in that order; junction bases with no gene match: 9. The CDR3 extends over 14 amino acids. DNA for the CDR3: TGCAGCGTCCTAGGACAGGGGGAAGGATATGGCTACACCTTC. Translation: CSVLGQGEGYGYTF.